This TCR beta chain was profiled in a study of CD8 T cells in ankylosing spondylitis. Study observations and caveats: Reactive arthritis synovial fluid and blood previously showed some of these motif variants. CD8+ by phenotype, disease-linked clones were relatively rare in peripheral blood. Seemingly characteristic of ankylosing spondylitis blood was a TCR beta motif consisting of several highly homologous variants.

There are many counts of this clonotype. Its antigen is as yet unknown. Trimming left V 2 bases short and J 1 base short, with 11 bases between. The CDR3 runs 15 residues. Germline V gene sequence: CDR1 SGHTA, CDR2 FQGNSA. TCR beta libraries were made by quantitative 5'-RACE with molecular barcodes. TCRdb passed the 5' RACE reads through MiXCR, listing each CDR3 protein once. The sample has 130,000 or so distinct CDR3 sequences; about 6.4% are singletons. Sequencing input: blood, either unsorted or a sorted T cell fraction (not recorded which). The chain is built from TRBV7-2 and TRBJ1-1; maybe TRBD1 (6 bases). The sequence came from a male donor with ankylosing spondylitis or in good health (not recorded which). CDR3 sequence (DNA): TGTGCCAGCAGCTTAACTATACAGGGGAACACTGAAGCTTTCTTT. It encodes CASSLTIQGNTEAFF.